These 18 T cell receptor delta chains originate from one sample sequenced in a study of gamma delta lymphoproliferative disorders and STAT genes listed by TCRdb under 2018. Genomic DNA from peripheral blood mononuclear cells isolated from patients and controls was used for TCR sequencing. The protocol used for the library was multiplex PCR. The instrument was an Illumina MiSeq. TCRdb reanalyzed the public reads with the CATT caller, and identical DNA sequences were merged afterwards. The sample contains 1,200 to 1,500 delta-chain clones, roughly 0.85% of them found a single time. The leading ten clones occupy around 48% of the sample. The sequenced sample was blood. Source of these receptors: a human donor in good health.

At least ten counts were recorded for this clone. TCRdb's protein for this DNA is that of a much larger clone and differs from the translation at residue 15, likely a read error; the protein shown is the DNA translation. This chain uses TRDV2 with TRDJ1; perhaps TRDD3 as D (5 bases). This CDR3 comprises 17 residues. CDR1 is GEAIGNYY, CDR2 EKD, per germline. The CDR3 reads CACDTVAGWDDTDKPIF. The CDR3 nucleotides read TGTGCCTGTGACACCGTTGCTGGGTGGGACGACACCGATAAACCCATCTTT.

This clone has a handful of counts. This sequence is one base from a far larger clone and is likely a read error. Other DNA sequences within the sample encode an identical CDR3. The chain has TRAV38-2/DV8 and TRDJ1, with TRDD3 identical over 12 bases. The CDR3 length is 21 residues. The ends lost 0 bases at V and 0 bases at J; junction bases unmatched: 15. Germline V gene sequence: CDR1 TSESDYY, CDR2 QEAYKQQN. CDR3 loop: CAYRSAILGDTYTWYTDKLIF. In DNA form, the CDR3 reads TGTGCTTATAGGAGCGCAATACTGGGGGATACCTACACATGGTACACCGATAAACTCATCTTT.

A note on this clone: The mismatch at residue 8 between this DNA's translation and the TCRdb protein of a much larger clone likely reflects a read error; the protein shown is translated from the DNA. Other DNA sequences within the sample encode an identical CDR3. The chain has TRAV14/DV4 and TRDJ1, with D perhaps matching TRDD3 (5 bases). The CDR3 totals 15 residues. Per the germline V gene, CDR1 is TSDPSYG and CDR2 is QGSYDQQN (reference sequence). V lost 5 bases and J lost 5, with 18 bases in between. CDR3: CAMRLSSRGLDKLIF. The CDR3 DNA sequence: TGTGCAATGAGATTGTCCTCCCGGGGGTTAGATAAACTCATCTTT.

With respect to this clone: It differs at one base from a far larger clone, so likely a read error. Additional DNA sequences in this sample encode the identical CDR3. The genes are TRDV1 and TRDJ1; TRDD3 matches 13 bases. The CDR3 is 19 amino acids. Germline lookup yields CDR1 TSWWSYY and CDR2 QGS. The DNA for the CDR3 is TGTGCTCTTGGGGAACAGCCCCTACTGGGGGATACGTACACCGATAAACTCATTTTT. It is translated as CALGEQPLLGDTYTDKLIF.

For this clone: A far more abundant clone sits one base away, making this likely a read error. The sample has other DNA sequences that encode this CDR3 too. This chain uses TRDV2 with TRDJ1, with TRDD3 matching 12 bases. This CDR3 contains 18 residues. Germline V gene sequence: CDR1 GEAIGNYY, CDR2 EKD. Trimming cost V 3 bases and J 2 bases; bases outside gene matches: 12. The CDR3 reads CACDSVHLGDTFTDKLIF. In nucleotides, the CDR3 is TGTGCCTGTGACTCAGTCCATCTGGGGGATACGTTTACCGATAAACTCATCTTT.

This clone was recorded a few times. TCRdb has a much larger clone's protein, which differs at residue 3 from the translation of this DNA, likely because of a read error; what is shown is the protein translated from the DNA. This chain joins TRDV2 and TRDJ1; 8 bases are shared with TRDD3. Per the germline V gene, CDR1 is GEAIGNYY and CDR2 is EKD. There are 19 residues in the CDR3. As DNA, the CDR3 is TGTGCCTGGGACACCCTCCTTCAAGCCAGTACTGGGGGGTTCGATAAACTCATCTTT. It yields the protein CAWDTLLQASTGGFDKLIF.

A remark on this clone: A read error likely explains why the TCRdb protein, taken from a much larger clone, differs from this DNA's translation at residue 6; the protein shown is translated from the DNA. The gene calls are TRDV1 and TRDJ1; 10 bases agree with TRDD3. Trimming cost V 4 bases and J 4 bases; bases outside gene matches: 21. The germline CDR1 and CDR2 sequences are TSWWSYY and QGS. CDR3 length: 20 residues. The CDR3 region has the DNA TGTGCTCTTGGGGTCACCTTCCTATCGGGGGGATACGCCACGATCGATAAACTCATCTTT. Its translation: CALGVTFLSGGYATIDKLIF.

The table lists this clone with a few counts. The protein that TCRdb holds for this DNA derives from a much larger clone and differs from the translated DNA at residue 6, which likely indicates a read error; the protein shown here is translated from the DNA. The chain links TRDV1 to TRDJ1; 8 bases align to TRDD3. Germline CDR1 reads TSWWSYY; CDR2 reads QGS. V lost 2 bases, J lost 0 bases, and 29 bases stayed unmatched. The CDR3 extends over 24 amino acids. CDR3 nucleotide sequence: TGTGCTCTTGGGGAATTTTTGGTCGCCAATTTCATAACTGGGGGCCCGAAGTACACCGATAAACTCATCTTT. Translated: CALGEFLVANFITGGPKYTDKLIF.

This clone was counted many times. With only one base between it and a far larger clone, this is likely a read error. The J gene is TRDJ1, the V gene TRDV2; the D is unclear. Germline CDR1 reads GEAIGNYY; CDR2 reads EKD. Trimming shortened V by 1 base and J by 0 bases, and 26 bases separated the two germline ends. There are 20 residues in the CDR3. The chain's CDR3 is CACDTMSPYGANYYTDKLIF. CDR3 DNA sequence: TGTGCCTGTGACACTATGAGCCCCTATGGAGCCAACTATTACACCGATAAACTCATCTTT.

A few counts support this clone. For this DNA, TCRdb reports the protein of a much larger clone, which diverges at residue 6, most likely from a read error; the protein presented here is translated directly from the DNA. V and J are TRDV2 and TRDJ3; D is possibly TRDD3 (6 bases). Germline V gene sequence: CDR1 GEAIGNYY, CDR2 EKD. Between the trimmed V and J ends, which lost 3 bases and 0 bases, there was a span of 17 bases. The CDR3 is made up of 19 amino acids. CDR3 sequence reads: CACDSAVGGVSWDTRQMFF. CDR3 nucleotides: TGTGCCTGTGACTCCGCCGTGGGGGGGGTCTCCTGGGACACCCGACAGATGTTTTTC.

A few counts support this clone. TCRdb attributes to this sequence the protein of a much larger clone, which differs from the DNA translation at residue 4; a read error is likely, and the protein displayed is translated from the DNA. This chain links TRDV2 with TRDJ1, with TRDD3 matching over 9 bases. Per the germline V gene, CDR1 is GEAIGNYY and CDR2 is EKD. The CDR3 has 18 amino acids. The CDR3 sequence is CACVTLLGDPFLTDKLIF. DNA for the CDR3: TGTGCCTGTGTCACCCTACTGGGGGACCCCTTCTTGACCGATAAACTCATCTTT.

This clone has only a few counts. A read error is likely here: a far larger clone is one base away. This sample also contains other DNA sequences that code for the same CDR3. V and J are TRDV1 and TRDJ1, with D possibly being TRDD3 (6 bases). The germline V gene has CDR1 TSWWSYY and CDR2 QGS. The CDR3 consists of 19 residues. The V gene lost 1 base and the J gene lost 0 bases, with 21 bases spanning the gap. CDR3 in amino acids: CALGEQPLLGDTYTDKLIF. Here the CDR3 DNA reads TGTGCTCTTGGGGAACAGCCCCTACTGGGAGATACGTACACCGATAAACTCATCTTT.

Note on this clone: A far larger clone lies a single base away; this is likely a read error. The same CDR3 is also encoded by other DNA sequences in this sample. CDR3 nucleotides: TGTGCAATGAGATTGTCCTCCTGGGGGTTAGATAAACTCATTTTT. Protein product: CAMRLSSWGLDKLIF. This chain links TRAV14/DV4 with TRDJ1; 7 bases align to TRDD3. The germline V gene has CDR1 TSDPSYG and CDR2 QGSYDQQN (reference sequence). There are 15 residues in the CDR3.

On this clone: Given a far larger clone just one base away, this is likely a sequencing read error. The sample contains more than one DNA sequence encoding this CDR3. The gene calls are TRDV2 and TRDJ1; 10 bases fit TRDD3. The CDR3 is made up of 18 amino acids. Germline assignment: CDR1 GEAIGNYY and CDR2 EKD. CDR3 sequence (DNA): TGTGCCTGTGACACCGTTTTGGTGGGGGATACCTACACCGATAAACTCATCTTC. Its translation is CACDTVLVGDTYTDKLIF.

CDR3 protein: CASPDHSVLGDKRPIF. Here the CDR3 DNA reads TGTGCCTCCCCCGACCATTCAGTACTGGGGGATAAAAGGCCCATCTTT. The assigned J gene is TRDJ1, but the V gene is uncalled; the D call in the table, TRDD3, was not verified against the DNA. The CDR3 is made up of 16 amino acids.

Concerning this clone itself: This DNA translates differently at residue 10 from the TCRdb protein, which is that of a much larger clone; a read error is likely, and the protein shown is the DNA's own translation. This chain uses TRDV1 with TRDJ1, with 10 positions matching TRDD3. The germline V gene encodes CDR1 TSWWSYY and CDR2 QGS. The trim removed 1 base at V and 2 bases at J, leaving 28 bases unmatched. This CDR3 contains 24 residues. The CDR3 DNA sequence: TGTGCTCTTGGGGAACGGCCCGTCCCCCCTCCTATTGTTTGGGGGATACCGGATACCGATAAACTCATCTTT. Protein product: CALGERPVPPPIVWGIPDTDKLIF.

This clone was counted only a few times. The mismatch at residues 10 and 14 between this DNA's translation and the TCRdb protein of a much larger clone likely reflects a read error; the protein shown is translated from the DNA. This sequence joins TRDV2 and TRDJ1; TRDD3 aligns across 8 bases. The CDR3 covers 16 residues. The germline CDR1 and CDR2 sequences are GEAIGNYY and EKD. For the CDR3, the DNA is TGTGCCTGTGACACTCTGGGGGAAATGTGCACCGATAAACCCATCTTT. Protein: CACDTLGEMCTDKPIF.

This clone was observed a handful of times. TCRdb's entry gives the protein of a much larger clone, which mismatches this DNA's translation at residue 11, likely from a read error; the protein reported here is translated from the DNA. The chain couples TRDV2 to TRDJ1; 10 bases match TRDD3. This CDR3 has 17 amino acids. V was pared by 0 bases and J by 0 bases, with 6 bases of the junction left unmatched. The germline V gene encodes CDR1 GEAIGNYY and CDR2 EKD. CDR3 amino acids: CACDTLRLGDDTDKLIF. CDR3 in DNA: TGTGCCTGTGACACCCTACGACTGGGGGATGACACCGATAAACTCATCTTT.